This TCR beta chain appears in the sequencing data of a study of blood T cell repertoires in COVID-19. This CDR3 region has 11 residues. CDR1 and CDR2 (germline): LNHNV, YYDKDF (reference sequence). The V and J ends lost 11 bases and 10 bases, in that order; junction bases with no gene match: 7. This table comes from immunoSEQ multiplex PCR, and its TCRdb copy is limited to in-frame clones, with some not included. The table shows about 240,000 clones, with roughly 89% occurring only once. Input material: PBMCs or T cells enriched from blood (not recorded which). The source of this sequence is a man between 40 and 49 years old who had recovered from COVID-19. The chain is built from TRBV15 and TRBJ2-1; 8 bases map to TRBD1. CDR3 DNA: TGTGCCGTCCAGGGGGCGGAAGAGCAGTTCTTC. Protein: CAVQGAEEQFF.